This passage covers 17 T cell receptor beta chains from one sample sequenced in a study of response to subunit inactivated influenza vaccine (dated by TCRdb to the late 2010s). Library generation was performed with RT-PCR. Sequencing took place on an Illumina HiSeq 2500. The public sequencing data were trimmed at Q25 with fastp and processed into clonotypes with MiXCR by TCRdb, which kept only in-frame beta chains. Merged by CDR3 protein, the rows form single entries marked with the most common genes and DNA. Within this sample are around 580,000 distinct CDR3 sequences, with 14% of them counted one time only. Of the sample, around 10% is held by the ten largest clones. Specimen: PBMCs from blood, collected about 12 days after vaccination. The receptors come from a middle-aged man who received an inactivated influenza vaccine. Donor details come from another sample of the same person, matched by shared clones.

This clonotype came up many times. J is TRBJ1-5 and V is TRBV12-3 or TRBV12-4, with 7 nucleotides matching TRBD1. This CDR3 contains 15 residues. With V trimmed by 3 bases and J by 11 bases, 13 bases remained unmatched. The CDR3, as DNA: TGTGCCAGCAGTTTCCGGGACAGCGGAGTAGGAGCCCAGCATTTT. Amino acid sequence: CASSFRDSGVGAQHF.

This chain joins TRBV7-2 and TRBJ2-3; maybe TRBD2 (5 bases). CDR3 length: 14 residues. Trimming removed 5 bases from V and 0 bases from J, with 9 bases in between. Germline CDR1 reads SGHTA; CDR2 reads FQGNSA. Written as DNA, the CDR3 is TGTGCCAGCAGCCCCCAGCGGAGCACAGATACGCAGTATTTT. Translated, it gives CASSPQRSTDTQYF.

There are a few counts of this clonotype. The chain joins TRBV30 to TRBJ2-7, with D maybe TRBD2 (5 bases). The CDR3 loop spans 12 amino acids. V lost 3 bases and J lost 0, with 6 bases in between. The V gene's germline CDR1 is GTSNPN and CDR2 SVGIG (reference sequence). CDR3 region: CAWSRDSYEQYF. The DNA of the CDR3 is TGTGCCTGGAGCCGGGACTCCTACGAGCAGTACTTC.

This clonotype has more than one count but fewer than ten. The chain is built from TRBV7-9 and TRBJ1-2; no definite D call. Trimming removed 5 bases from V and 8 bases from J, with 9 bases in between. Germline V CDR1 and CDR2: SEHNR, FQNEAQ (reference sequence). This CDR3 region has 11 residues. The CDR3 sequence is CASSALEGYTF. The CDR3 DNA reads TGTGCCAGCAGCGCCTTGGAGGGCTACACCTTC.

The genes are TRBV11-2 and TRBJ2-7; 7 bases agree with TRBD1. CDR1 and CDR2 from the germline V gene are SGHAT and FQNNGV. This CDR3 contains 13 residues. Germline trimming cut 6 bases from V and 6 bases from J; bases unmatched to any gene: 8. Here the CDR3 DNA reads TGTGCCAGCAGGAGTACAGGGGTTACCGAGCAGTACTTC. This encodes CASRSTGVTEQYF. Full variable domain (outside the CDR3, taken from reference TRBV11-2 and TRBJ2-7): EAGVAQSPRYKIIEKRQSVAFWCNPISGHATLYWYQQILGQGPKLLIQFQNNGVVDDSQLPKDRFSAERLKGVDSTLKIQPAKLEDSAVYLCASRSTGVTEQYFGPGTRLTVT.

This chain links TRBV7-2 with TRBJ1-1; perhaps TRBD1 as D (6 bases). This CDR3 contains 12 residues. Trimming cost V 4 bases and J 10 bases, with 13 bases left between them. Germline V gene lookup returns CDR1 SGHTA and CDR2 FQGNSA. In DNA, the CDR3 is TGTGCCAGCAGCTACGTTGGGGGGCCAGCTTTCTTT. Amino acid sequence: CASSYVGGPAFF.

The chain has TRBV6-5 and TRBJ2-5; TRBD2 might be the D (5 bases). CDR1 and CDR2 from the germline V gene are MNHEY and SVGAGI. Trimming left V 0 bases short and J 2 bases short, with 13 bases between. The CDR3 loop spans 16 amino acids. The DNA for the CDR3 is TGTGCCAGCAGTTACTCGAGGAGGACGGCACAAGAGACCCAGTACTTC. Residues: CASSYSRRTAQETQYF.

Many counts were recorded for this clonotype. V usage is TRBV3-1 and J usage is TRBJ2-7; weak D call: TRBD2 (6 bases). Trimming took 7 bases from V and 0 from J, leaving 10 bases between them. The V gene's germline CDR1 is LGHDT and CDR2 YNNKEL (reference sequence). This CDR3 region has 13 residues. The CDR3 loop is CASKGTASYEQYF. CDR3 DNA: TGTGCCAGCAAGGGGACTGCCTCCTACGAGCAGTACTTC.

V and J are TRBV6-1 and TRBJ2-6; a weak D match, TRBD2 (6 bases). The CDR3 is made up of 15 amino acids. Trimming removed 6 bases from V and 2 bases from J, with 11 bases in between. CDR1 is MNHNS, CDR2 SASEGT, per germline. For the CDR3, the DNA is TGTGCCAGCAGCCCGCGGGGCGCTGGGGCCAACGTCCTGACTTTC. Its protein is CASSPRGAGANVLTF.

This clonotype was detected only a few times. The chain uses TRBV5-1 and TRBJ2-3; 11 nucleotides line up with TRBD2. With 2 bases clipped from V and 0 bases from J, the junction kept 5 bases outside the gene matches. Germline assignment: CDR1 SGHRS and CDR2 YFSETQ. This CDR3 is 17 amino acids long. CDR3 in amino acids: CASSFPGTSGSTDTQYF. CDR3 nucleotides: TGCGCCAGCAGCTTTCCCGGGACTAGCGGTAGCACAGATACGCAGTATTTT.

The chain couples TRBV12-3 or TRBV12-4 to TRBJ1-2, with TRBD1 matching over 9 bases. Trimming removed 8 bases from V and 6 bases from J; junction bases left unmatched: 4. The CDR3 consists of 12 residues. For the CDR3, the DNA is TGTGCCAGCTCGACAGGGGGAGATGGCTACACCTTC. Translation: CASSTGGDGYTF.

Ten or more counts support this clonotype. The genes are TRBV28 and TRBJ2-7; 10 bases align to TRBD2. J gave up 2 bases and V 0 bases, and 7 bases lay outside the gene matches. Germline V gene lookup returns CDR1 MDHEN and CDR2 SYDVKM. The CDR3 runs to 17 residues. The CDR3 DNA reads TGTGCCAGCAGTTTATGGCCTAGCGGGAGACAGCCCTACGAGCAGTACTTC. This gives the protein CASSLWPSGRQPYEQYF.

There are a few counts of this clonotype. The chain couples TRBV28 to TRBJ1-6; D might be TRBD1 (5 bases). CDR1 is MDHEN and CDR2 is SYDVKM in the germline V gene. CDR3 length: 14 amino acids. V lost 5 bases, J lost 7 bases, and 12 bases lay in between. The CDR3 reads CASSAPTANSPLHF. CDR3 DNA: TGTGCCAGCAGTGCTCCGACAGCGAATTCACCCCTCCACTTT. Together with reference TRBV28 and TRBJ1-6, the CDR3 gives the full variable domain: DVKVTQSSRYLVKRTGEKVFLECVQDMDHENMFWYRQDPGLGLRLIYFSYDVKMKEKGDIPEGYSVSREKKERFSLILESASTNQTSMYLCASSAPTANSPLHFGNGTRLTVT.

The sample holds a few counts of this clonotype. The rearrangement links TRBV2 to TRBJ2-1; 9 bases line up with TRBD2. Germline CDR1 is SNHLY and CDR2 is FYNNEI. J lost 4 bases, V lost 9 bases, and 7 bases had no gene match. CDR3 size: 14 residues. CDR3 in DNA: TGTGCCAGGGACCTAGCGGGGACATACAATGAGCAGTTCTTC. Translating gives CARDLAGTYNEQFF.

The chain is built from TRBV19 and TRBJ2-1; D might be TRBD2 (5 bases). Germline V lookup: CDR1 LNHDA, CDR2 SQIVND (reference sequence). V was shortened by 0 bases and J by 2 bases, with 8 bases between the two germline ends. The CDR3 has 15 amino acids. The CDR3 is CASSIDIGAYNEQFF. The CDR3, as DNA: TGTGCCAGTAGTATAGATATCGGGGCCTACAATGAGCAGTTCTTC.

V usage is TRBV6-1 and J usage is TRBJ1-2; D is uncertain. The CDR3 spans 14 residues. Trimming left V 10 bases short and J 1 base short, with 16 bases between. Germline CDR1 reads MNHNS; CDR2 reads SASEGT. The CDR3 DNA is TGTGCCATACAGACCGTTCGAAATAACTATGGCTACACCTTC. Translation: CAIQTVRNNYGYTF.

This clonotype was found a few times. J is TRBJ1-1 and V is TRBV18; tentatively, D is TRBD1 (5 bases). This CDR3 is 14 amino acids long. The V gene's germline CDR1 is KGHSH and CDR2 LQKENI. V lost 1 base to trimming and J lost 5 bases, with 11 bases between them. CDR3 sequence: CASSPRGRGTEAFF. The CDR3 DNA follows: TGTGCCAGCTCACCACGGGGTCGGGGGACTGAAGCTTTCTTT.